These 19 T cell receptor beta chains came from one sample sequenced in a study of T cell responses to AZD1222 COVID-19 vaccine. Libraries were prepared by immunoSEQ multiplex PCR; TCRdb keeps only in-frame clonotypes and omits some of them. Of 130,000 or so clones listed, about nine tenths were seen once; the top ten hold less than 2%. Here the sequenced sample was peripheral blood, taken 28 days after the second AZD1222 dose. The receptors come from an adult who received the AZD1222 COVID-19 vaccine.

The chain combines TRBV2 with TRBJ1-4; D is unresolved. The length of the CDR3 is 14 residues. The germline V gene has CDR1 SNHLY and CDR2 FYNNEI. Trimming stripped 6 bases from V and 0 bases from J, with 8 bases between. CDR3 bases: TGTGCCAGCAGGGGCCGTACAACTAATGAAAAACTGTTTTTT. Protein: CASRGRTTNEKLFF.

A single count supports this clone. The chain recombines TRBV2 with TRBJ2-2; 7 bases fit TRBD1. Germline V gene sequence: CDR1 SNHLY, CDR2 FYNNEI. The CDR3 runs 15 residues. J was trimmed by 0 bases and V by 4 bases; bases with no gene match: 2. DNA for the CDR3: TGTGCCAGCAGTGTTCAGGGGGCGAACACCGGGGAGCTGTTTTTT. Protein product: CASSVQGANTGELFF. The whole variable domain, filled in from reference TRBV2 and TRBJ2-2, reads EPEVTQTPSHQVTQMGQEVILRCVPISNHLYFYWYRQILGQKVEFLVSFYNNEISEKSEIFDDQFSVERPDGSNFTLKIRSTKLEDSAMYFCASSVQGANTGELFFGEGSRLTVL.

The rearrangement joins TRBV5-1 to TRBJ2-6; a possible D gene is TRBD1 (6 bases). The V end lost 3 bases, the J end lost 1 base, and 11 bases lay between the germline ends. The CDR3 is made up of 16 amino acids. Germline CDR1 is SGHRS and CDR2 is YFSETQ. CDR3 in amino acids: CASSSTGQSGANVLTF. DNA of the CDR3: TGCGCCAGCAGCTCCACAGGACAGTCTGGGGCCAACGTCCTGACTTTC.

This sequence joins TRBV7-9 and TRBJ2-7; tentatively, D is TRBD1 (5 bases). V lost 5 bases, J lost 7 bases, and 15 bases lay in between. CDR3 length: 13 amino acids. Germline CDR1 is SEHNR and CDR2 is FQNEAQ (reference sequence). CDR3 region: CASSPKGRAEQYV. For the CDR3, the DNA is TGTGCCAGCAGCCCAAAGGGGCGAGCGGAGCAGTACGTC.

The gene calls are TRBV7-9 and TRBJ2-7; perhaps D is TRBD1 or TRBD2 (5 bases each). CDR1 and CDR2 from the germline V gene are SEHNR and FQNEAQ (reference sequence). V lost 6 bases and J 7 bases, leaving 22 bases between the germline ends. The CDR3 length is 15 residues. The CDR3: CASSRGAGGLGEQYV. The CDR3 DNA reads as TGTGCCAGCAGTCGAGGGGCCGGAGGATTGGGAGAGCAGTACGTC.

In its sample, this clone was seen a few times. The chain has TRBV2 and TRBJ2-3; tentatively, D is TRBD1 or TRBD2 (6 bases each). The V gene lost 9 bases and the J gene lost 3 bases, with 16 bases spanning the gap. Germline loops: CDR1 SNHLY, CDR2 FYNNEI. This CDR3 has 14 amino acids. The CDR3 spells CASSWGARTDTQYF. As DNA, the CDR3 is TGTGCCAGTAGTTGGGGGGCGCGTACAGATACGCAGTATTTT. The variable domain in full, completed from reference TRBV2 and TRBJ2-3, reads EPEVTQTPSHQVTQMGQEVILRCVPISNHLYFYWYRQILGQKVEFLVSFYNNEISEKSEIFDDQFSVERPDGSNFTLKIRSTKLEDSAMYFCASSWGARTDTQYFGPGTRLTVL.

V usage is TRBV3-1 (or the pseudogene TRBV3-2) and J usage is TRBJ2-1, with D unclear. The V gene's germline CDR1 is LGHDT and CDR2 YNNKEL (reference sequence). V was pared by 2 bases and J by 9 bases, with 11 bases between. The CDR3 runs 13 residues. The CDR3 nucleotides read TGTGCCAGCAGCCAATTAGATTGGGGTGAGCAGTTCTTC. Amino acid sequence: CASSQLDWGEQFF.

This clone was recorded a few times. The chain has TRBV5-1 and TRBJ1-6, with D possibly being TRBD1 (6 bases). V lost 4 bases to trimming and J lost 6 bases, with 23 bases between them. Looked up from germline, CDR1 is SGHRS and CDR2 is YFSETQ. The CDR3 covers 18 residues. CDR3 nucleotide sequence: TGCGCCAGCAGCCCACTCGGGGGCAGTATGAGGTCTAATTCACCCCTCCACTTT. It yields the protein CASSPLGGSMRSNSPLHF.

The J gene is TRBJ1-5, the V gene TRBV27; no reliable D call. CDR1 is MNHEY and CDR2 is SMNVEV in the germline V gene (reference sequence). V dropped 6 bases and J dropped 0 bases, with 9 bases sitting between them. This CDR3 is built from 14 residues. This CDR3 reads CASSSEGSNQPQHF. The CDR3 nucleotides read TGTGCCAGCAGCTCGGAGGGTAGCAATCAGCCCCAGCATTTT.

The CDR3 DNA reads TGTGCCAGCAGCGACACTCCAGGGGGCGCTTCTGGAAACACCATATATTTT. It is translated as CASSDTPGGASGNTIYF. V usage is TRBV9 and J usage is TRBJ1-3; TRBD1 matches at 8 bases. This CDR3 contains 17 residues. Germline CDR1 SGDLS, CDR2 YYNGEE. V dropped 3 bases and J dropped 1; count of bases not matched to a gene: 9.

This clone was detected once. The CDR3 region has the DNA TGTGCCACCAGTGATTTACGGGGTGACGACACTGAAGCTTTCTTT. This sequence encodes CATSDLRGDDTEAFF. The chain has TRBV24-1 and TRBJ1-1; no clear D gene. The germline V gene encodes CDR1 KGHDR and CDR2 SFDVKD. V was shortened by 1 base and J by 3 bases, with 11 bases between the two germline ends. This CDR3 region has 15 residues.

CDR3 sequence (DNA): TGTGCCAGTACTAGTTTTGGGGGCACAGATACGCAGTATTTT. Protein sequence: CASTSFGGTDTQYF. J is TRBJ2-3 and V is TRBV2; a weak D match, TRBD2 (5 bases). CDR3 length equals 14 residues. V lost 9 bases and J lost 1, with 14 bases in between. Looked up from germline, CDR1 is SNHLY and CDR2 is FYNNEI. The full variable domain, with the rest looked up from reference TRBV2 and TRBJ2-3, is EPEVTQTPSHQVTQMGQEVILRCVPISNHLYFYWYRQILGQKVEFLVSFYNNEISEKSEIFDDQFSVERPDGSNFTLKIRSTKLEDSAMYFCASTSFGGTDTQYFGPGTRLTVL.

This sequence joins TRBV6-4 and TRBJ1-4, with 8 bases identical to TRBD1. The trim removed 5 bases at V and 4 bases at J, leaving 9 bases unmatched. The V gene's germline CDR1 is MRHNA and CDR2 SNTAGT. CDR3 length equals 16 residues. The CDR3, as DNA: TGTGCCAGCAGTCCTCTAGGACAGGGTTATAATGAAAAACTGTTTTTT. Translating gives CASSPLGQGYNEKLFF.

The V call is TRBV18, the J call TRBJ2-1, with 9 bases aligning to TRBD2. The germline V gene encodes CDR1 KGHSH and CDR2 LQKENI. With V trimmed by 2 bases and J by 9 bases, 11 bases remained unmatched. There are 16 residues in the CDR3. The CDR3 DNA sequence: TGTGCCAGCTCACCAGCGGCAGCGGGAGGTAAAGGTGAGCAGTTCTTC. Encoded protein: CASSPAAAGGKGEQFF. Drawing the rest from reference TRBV18 and TRBJ2-1, the complete variable domain is NAGVMQNPRHLVRRRGQEARLRCSPMKGHSHVYWYRQLPEEGLKFMVYLQKENIIDESGMPKERFSAEFPKEGPSILRIQQVVRGDSAAYFCASSPAAAGGKGEQFFGPGTRLTVL.

CDR3 in DNA: TGTGCCACCAGTGATACGGACAGGGGGCCTAGCTCGGGGCAGTTCTTC. This sequence encodes CATSDTDRGPSSGQFF. V gene TRBV24-1 combines with J gene TRBJ2-1, with 11 bases identical to TRBD1. The CDR3 totals 16 residues. Germline V gives CDR1 KGHDR, CDR2 SFDVKD. J was trimmed by 12 bases and V by 3 bases; bases with no gene match: 12.

The gene calls are TRBV2 and TRBJ2-5; a possible D gene is TRBD1 (5 bases). V shed 8 bases and J shed 1 base, with 20 bases lying between them. Germline V gives CDR1 SNHLY, CDR2 FYNNEI. The CDR3 sequence is 16 residues long. DNA for the CDR3: TGTGCCAGCGTTTCCTGGGGCATACGGACCCAAGAGACCCAGTACTTC. This translates into CASVSWGIRTQETQYF.

The CDR3 DNA follows: TGTGCCTGGAGCCAGTTAGGAGTTAACTATGGCTACACCTTC. It is translated as CAWSQLGVNYGYTF. The rearrangement uses TRBV30 and TRBJ1-2, with no clear D. Trimming removed 3 bases at V and 1 base at J, with 12 bases between. CDR1 is GTSNPN and CDR2 is SVGIG in the germline V gene (reference sequence). This CDR3 has 14 amino acids. The full variable domain, with the rest looked up from reference TRBV30 and TRBJ1-2, is SQTIHQWPATLVQPVGSPLSLECTVEGTSNPNLYWYRQAAGRGLQLLFYSVGIGQISSEVPQNLSASRPQDRQFILSSKKLLLSDSGFYLCAWSQLGVNYGYTFGSGTRLTVV.

V and J are TRBV2 and TRBJ1-3, with D hard to call. Trimming shortened V by 3 bases and J by 4 bases, and 13 bases separated the two germline ends. Germline values: CDR1 SNHLY, CDR2 FYNNEI. CDR3 length equals 15 residues. The CDR3 here is CASSDGVGFGNTIYF. Here the CDR3 DNA reads TGTGCCAGCAGTGATGGCGTCGGATTCGGAAACACCATATATTTT.

The chain uses TRBV5-1 and TRBJ2-3; 7 bases are shared with TRBD2. The CDR3 has 18 residues. Trimming at V came to 4 bases and at J to 2 bases, leaving 16 bases not matched to a gene. The germline V gene has CDR1 SGHRS and CDR2 YFSETQ. CDR3: CASSPESGDYLTTDTQYF. The CDR3 nucleotides are TGCGCCAGCAGCCCCGAGAGCGGGGACTACCTAACCACAGATACGCAGTATTTT.